This T cell receptor beta chain was sequenced for a study of blood T cell repertoires in COVID-19. Comments on this clone: Distinct nucleotide sequences in the sample also encode this CDR3.

Only in-frame clones appear in the TCRdb table, and some are missing; sequencing was by immunoSEQ multiplex PCR. The table includes roughly 200,000 clones, roughly 85% detected once. The TCR comes from a woman older than 75 with acute or convalescent COVID-19. The specimen was peripheral blood.

The CDR3 protein is CASSLRTEAFF. The CDR3 DNA reads TGTGCCAGCAGTTTACGCACTGAAGCTTTCTTT. This chain uses TRBV12-3 or TRBV12-4 with TRBJ1-1; the D is unclear. V lost 2 bases, J lost 4 bases, and 2 bases lay in between. The CDR3 runs 11 residues.